This passage covers 24 T cell receptor beta chains from one sample sequenced in a study of blood T cell repertoires in COVID-19. The protocol was immunoSEQ multiplex PCR, while the TCRdb copy is restricted to in-frame clones and leaves out a portion. Found here are around 160,000 clones, approximately 91% of them singletons; the top ten hold less than 2.5%. Sequences were obtained from peripheral blood. All receptors derive from a man between 18 and 35 years old with acute or convalescent COVID-19.

CDR3: CASSVGTGGNTIYF. The CDR3 nucleotides read TGTGCCAGCAGCGTAGGGACAGGGGGAAACACCATATATTTT. The chain recombines TRBV9 with TRBJ1-3; 8 nucleotides line up with TRBD1. V trimming: 0 bases; J trimming: 4 bases; junction bases outside the gene matches: 0. Per the germline V gene, CDR1 is SGDLS and CDR2 is YYNGEE. This CDR3 region has 14 residues. Full variable domain (remainder filled in from reference TRBV9 and TRBJ1-3): DSGVTQTPKHLITATGQRVTLRCSPRSGDLSVYWYQQSLDQGLQFLIQYYNGEERAKGNILERFSAQQFPDLHSELNLSSLELGDSALYFCASSVGTGGNTIYFGEGSWLTVV.

The chain links TRBV6-5 to TRBJ1-1, with a tentative D call TRBD1 (5 bases). Germline V lookup: CDR1 MNHEY, CDR2 SVGAGI. The CDR3 extends over 15 amino acids. V was pared by 3 bases and J by 0 bases, with 11 bases between. CDR3 in DNA: TGTGCCAGCAGTTATTCAGGGTACATGAACACTGAAGCTTTCTTT. The encoded protein is CASSYSGYMNTEAFF.

The chain joins TRBV4-1 to TRBJ2-3; TRBD2 matches 14 bases. The CDR3 contains 18 residues. The V segment lost 4 bases and the J segment 4 bases; nucleotides outside the gene matches: 10. Germline CDR1 and CDR2: MGHRA and YSYEKL. CDR3 coding DNA: TGCGCCAGCAGCCCCGTCAGATGGGGACTAGCGGGAGCAGATACGCAGTATTTT. Amino acid sequence: CASSPVRWGLAGADTQYF.

This chain joins TRBV6-5 and TRBJ2-7; D ambiguous. CDR1 MNHEY and CDR2 SVGAGI come from the germline V gene. The length of the CDR3 is 13 residues. Deletions cut 6 bases from V and 2 bases from J, with 11 bases between. DNA for the CDR3: TGTGCCAGCAGCACCGGGTCTACCTACGAGCAGTACTTC. It specifies CASSTGSTYEQYF.

This clone was counted between two and nine times. The V and J genes are TRBV3-1 (or the pseudogene TRBV3-2) and TRBJ1-4; possible D gene TRBD1, 5 bases. Germline V gene data show CDR1 as LGHDT and CDR2 as YNNKEL (reference sequence). The V end lost 0 bases, the J end lost 5 bases, and 13 bases lay between the germline ends. The CDR3 loop spans 16 amino acids. The CDR3 region has the DNA TGTGCCAGCAGCCAAGATCGGGGGGTTCAGAATGAAAAACTGTTTTTT. Translating it yields CASSQDRGVQNEKLFF.

The chain joins TRBV3-1 (or the pseudogene TRBV3-2) to TRBJ2-7, with D possibly matching TRBD1 (5 bases). Germline V CDR1 and CDR2: LGHDT, YNNKEL (reference sequence). V was trimmed by 1 base and J by 1 base, leaving 8 bases between them. The CDR3 extends over 14 amino acids. DNA of the CDR3: TGTGCCAGCAGCCAAGGAAGGGGATCCTACGAGCAGTACTTC. This codes for CASSQGRGSYEQYF.

This clone showed up just once. V gene TRBV6-5 combines with J gene TRBJ2-2; D is possibly TRBD2 (6 bases). This CDR3 spans 14 amino acids. Germline V CDR1 and CDR2: MNHEY, SVGAGI. V dropped 8 bases and J dropped 8 bases, with 18 bases sitting between them. The CDR3 loop reads CASGRTPSGGELFF. The CDR3 DNA is TGTGCCAGCGGGAGGACACCTTCAGGGGGGGAGCTGTTTTTT.

The genes are TRBV4-1 and TRBJ2-3; D gene unclear. Germline V gives CDR1 MGHRA, CDR2 YSYEKL. CDR3 length equals 15 residues. Trimming removed 0 bases from V and 2 bases from J, with 9 bases in between. The DNA of the CDR3 is TGCGCCAGCAGCCAAGATGAAGACTTCACAGATACGCAGTATTTT. It specifies CASSQDEDFTDTQYF.

This clone was recorded a few times. V gene TRBV12-3 or TRBV12-4 combines with J gene TRBJ2-7; tentative D call: TRBD1 (5 bases). V lost 5 bases to trimming and J lost 7 bases, with 15 bases between them. This CDR3 is 13 amino acids long. The CDR3 protein is CASSISAGWEQYF. The DNA of the CDR3 is TGTGCCAGCAGTATCTCGGCAGGGTGGGAGCAGTACTTC.

V is TRBV1 and J is TRBJ2-2; the table's D call TRBD2 went unverified against the DNA. TRBV1 is shown as a pseudogene. The CDR3 extends over 18 amino acids. In DNA, the CDR3 is TGCACCAGCCCACTAGCGGGAGGGCAATTCGGTATCGCCGGGGAGCTGTTTTTT. Protein: CTSPLAGGQFGIAGELFF.

The gene calls are TRBV20-1 and TRBJ1-1, with 8 bases identical to TRBD1. J was trimmed by 5 bases and V by 3 bases; bases with no gene match: 5. Germline CDR1 reads DFQATT; CDR2 reads SNEGSKA (reference sequence). The CDR3 extends over 13 amino acids. CDR3 sequence reads: CSASTTGGTEAFF. In DNA, the CDR3 is TGCAGTGCTAGTACTACAGGGGGGACTGAAGCTTTCTTT.

V usage is TRBV12-3 or TRBV12-4 and J usage is TRBJ2-7; D remains unclear. V lost 4 bases to trimming and J lost 6 bases, with 13 bases between them. CDR3 length: 13 residues. The CDR3 nucleotides are TGTGCCAGCAGTTACCCGCACGGTGCCGAGCAGTACTTC. It translates to CASSYPHGAEQYF.

Details on this clone: The junction departs from the called germline gene at one end, perhaps through a read error. V is TRBV12-3 or TRBV12-4 and J is TRBJ2-3; 8 nucleotides line up with TRBD2. This CDR3 contains 11 residues. The CDR3 DNA reads as TGTGCCAGATTTCCCGGGACTAGGTTATCTTTT. This sequence encodes CARFPGTRLSF.

The chain has TRBV12-3 or TRBV12-4 and TRBJ1-1; 7 nucleotides line up with TRBD1. This CDR3 has 13 residues. J lost 4 bases, V lost 4 bases, and 3 bases had no gene match. CDR3 coding DNA: TGTGCCAGCAGTTGGTCAGGGGGCACTGAAGCTTTCTTT. The encoded protein is CASSWSGGTEAFF.

V gene TRBV2 combines with J gene TRBJ1-6; D is unresolved. V lost 8 bases and J lost 7, with 12 bases in between. Germline V gives CDR1 SNHLY, CDR2 FYNNEI. The CDR3 is 13 residues long. CDR3: CASQFTGNSPLHF. The CDR3 nucleotides are TGTGCCAGCCAATTCACGGGAAATTCACCCCTCCACTTT.

The V gene is TRBV6-5, the J gene TRBJ2-4, with D tentatively TRBD1 (5 bases). This CDR3 comprises 15 residues. The germline V gene encodes CDR1 MNHEY and CDR2 SVGAGI. The germline V and J ends were trimmed by 6 bases and 0 bases, with 12 bases remaining between them. The CDR3 nucleotides are TGTGCCAGCAGGGAGACAGTCCTAGCCAAAAACATTCAGTACTTC. It translates to CASRETVLAKNIQYF.

The chain carries TRBV4-1 and TRBJ2-7; 7 nucleotides match TRBD2. Germline CDR1 MGHRA, CDR2 YSYEKL. Germline trimming cut 1 base from V and 2 bases from J; bases unmatched to any gene: 8. This CDR3 spans 16 amino acids. The CDR3 coding sequence is TGCGCCAGCAGCCAAGCTCCCCGGGGGGAGGCCTACGAGCAGTACTTC. As protein: CASSQAPRGEAYEQYF.

To note about this clone: At one end the junction does not follow the germline gene, possibly because of a read error. This same CDR3 is encoded by further DNA sequences in the sample. The chain combines TRBV11-2 with TRBJ2-7; 9 bases agree with TRBD1. CDR1 is SGHAT, CDR2 FQNNGV, per germline. The CDR3 consists of 13 residues. The CDR3 DNA follows: TGTGCTAGCAGCCCGGACAGGGGTTACGAGCAGTACTTC. Amino acid sequence: CASSPDRGYEQYF.

The chain couples TRBV3-1 (or the pseudogene TRBV3-2) to TRBJ1-2, with 9 bases fitting TRBD1. V lost 4 bases to trimming and J lost 8 bases; unmatched junction nucleotides: 8. The germline V gene has CDR1 LGHDT and CDR2 YNNKEL (reference sequence). This CDR3 contains 14 residues. CDR3 protein: CASSPDRGLWGYTF. The DNA for the CDR3 is TGTGCCAGCAGCCCGGACAGGGGATTATGGGGCTACACCTTC.

The chain is built from TRBV10-3 and TRBJ2-3; 8 bases line up with TRBD2. This CDR3 has 20 amino acids. Trimming took 0 bases from V and 3 from J; bases not matched to a gene: 17. Germline V CDR1 and CDR2: ENHRY, SYGVKD. The CDR3 DNA follows: TGTGCCATCAGTGAGTCATCAGCGGGGGCAGTCCTCCCTTATACAGATACGCAGTATTTT. It specifies CAISESSAGAVLPYTDTQYF.

The chain joins TRBV18 to TRBJ1-1; D ambiguous. V lost 2 bases to trimming and J lost 0 bases, with 7 bases between them. Germline V gene sequence: CDR1 KGHSH, CDR2 LQKENI. This CDR3 contains 14 residues. CDR3 coding DNA: TGTGCCAGCTCACCAGGTGCGGTGAACACTGAAGCTTTCTTT. It is translated as CASSPGAVNTEAFF.

The chain recombines TRBV7-9 with TRBJ2-1, with 9 bases fitting TRBD1. Germline CDR1 reads SEHNR; CDR2 reads FQNEAQ (reference sequence). The CDR3 length is 16 residues. With V trimmed by 5 bases and J by 2 bases, 7 bases remained unmatched. The CDR3: CASSPGTGQTYNEQFF. The CDR3 nucleotides read TGTGCCAGCAGCCCCGGGACAGGGCAGACCTACAATGAGCAGTTCTTC.

V is TRBV5-8 and J is TRBJ1-5, with 12 bases matching TRBD1. The CDR3 contains 17 residues. The V gene's germline CDR1 is SGHTS and CDR2 YDEGEE. V trimming: 6 bases; J trimming: 6 bases; junction bases outside the gene matches: 13. CDR3 sequence: CASIPGQGAQRGQPQHF. The CDR3 region has the DNA TGTGCCAGCATCCCGGGACAGGGGGCGCAGAGGGGTCAGCCCCAGCATTTT.

The chain uses TRBV5-6 and TRBJ1-1; D uncertain. The CDR3 is 12 residues long. V shed 1 base and J shed 7 bases, with 8 bases lying between them. CDR1 is SGHDT, CDR2 YYEEEE, per germline. The CDR3 region has the DNA TGTGCCAGCAGCTTGCGTCGGGTTGAAGCTTTCTTT. Residues: CASSLRRVEAFF.